Below are 24 T cell receptor beta chains sequenced from a single sample in a study of CD8+CD57+ T cells in acquired aplastic anemia. The patients chosen for sequencing had shown expansion of CD8+CD57+ cells (detected by flow cytometry). Profiling that covered TCR beta VDJ and CDR3 relied on genomic DNA as its template. A single record per CDR3 protein comes from TCRdb applying MiXCR to the reads. The repertoire has hundreds of thousands of distinct CDR3 sequences, around 30% of them found once; the top ten carry less than 1%. The specimen sequenced was sorted CD4+, CD8+, or CD8+CD57+ T cells (not recorded which) from PBMCs. These receptors were collected from a human donor with aplastic anemia.

The J gene is TRBJ2-1, the V gene TRBV20-1; 8 bases fit TRBD2. The length of the CDR3 is 18 residues. Germline V gene data show CDR1 as DFQATT and CDR2 as SNEGSKA (reference sequence). V gave up 5 bases and J gave up 7 bases; unmatched junction bases: 22. The CDR3 loop reads CSAEGWGSGMGSGNEQFF. CDR3 coding DNA: TGCAGTGCTGAGGGTTGGGGTAGCGGGATGGGTTCTGGGAATGAGCAGTTCTTC.

The gene calls are TRBV5-6 and TRBJ2-1; D remains unclear. CDR3 length: 15 residues. Germline assignment: CDR1 SGHDT and CDR2 YYEEEE. Trimming left V 0 bases short and J 4 bases short, with 11 bases between. CDR3 amino acids: CASSLDSKYYNEQFF. The CDR3 region has the DNA TGTGCCAGCAGCTTGGACTCCAAGTATTACAATGAGCAGTTCTTC.

This clonotype was seen many times. The gene calls are TRBV9 and TRBJ2-3; the D is unclear. The CDR3 covers 13 residues. The germline V gene has CDR1 SGDLS and CDR2 YYNGEE. V was pared by 6 bases and J by 3 bases, with 11 bases between. CDR3 region: CASTRRLTDTQYF. The CDR3 DNA reads TGTGCCAGCACCCGAAGACTTACAGATACGCAGTATTTT.

This clonotype has only a few counts. The gene calls are TRBV20-1 and TRBJ2-5; 8 bases agree with TRBD2. The CDR3 is 14 residues long. Losses at the gene ends were 6 bases for V and 2 bases for J; bases not matched to a gene: 8. CDR1 and CDR2 from the germline V gene are DFQATT and SNEGSKA (reference sequence). This CDR3 reads CSAQAGEGQETQYF. CDR3 DNA sequence: TGCAGTGCACAAGCGGGAGAGGGACAAGAGACCCAGTACTTC.

The chain combines TRBV7-6 with TRBJ2-7; D might be TRBD1 (7 bases). The CDR3 length is 14 residues. Germline loops: CDR1 SGHVS, CDR2 FNYEAQ. Trimming took 6 bases from V and 2 from J, leaving 14 bases between them. The CDR3 loop is CASSEGGTAYEQYF. Written as DNA, the CDR3 is TGTGCCAGCAGTGAAGGCGGGACAGCCTACGAGCAGTACTTC.

V and J are TRBV29-1 and TRBJ2-5; weak D call: TRBD1 (5 bases). Trimming removed 7 bases from V and 2 bases from J, with 11 bases in between. The CDR3 sequence is 12 residues long. Germline CDR1 reads SQVTM; CDR2 reads ANQGSEA. CDR3 nucleotides: TGCAGCGGTTCAGGGCCACAAGAGACCCAGTACTTC. It is translated as CSGSGPQETQYF.

Points on this clonotype: This may be a read error: a much more frequent sequence differs by one nucleotide. V gene TRBV7-8 combines with J gene TRBJ1-5; no reliable D call. The CDR3 runs to 12 residues. Trimming left V 3 bases short and J 3 bases short, with 3 bases between. Germline CDR1 and CDR2: SGHVS and FQNEAQ. The CDR3, as DNA: TGTGCCAGCAGCTTCGCCAATCAGCCCCAGCATTTT. Its protein is CASSFANQPQHF.

This clonotype turned up a few times. The chain uses TRBV30 and TRBJ2-7, with a weak D call TRBD2 (5 bases). V shed 4 bases and J shed 11 bases, with 18 bases lying between them. The CDR3 is made up of 12 amino acids. The germline V gene has CDR1 GTSNPN and CDR2 SVGIG (reference sequence). The CDR3 bases are TGTGCCTGGAAGGGAGAAACGGAAGTGAAGTACTTC. Translating gives CAWKGETEVKYF.

This clonotype was picked up a small number of times. One end of the junction varies from germline; a read error may be responsible. The V gene is TRBV28, the J gene TRBJ1-1; no firm D call. CDR1 is MDHEN and CDR2 is SYDVKM in the germline V gene. This CDR3 region has 11 residues. The CDR3 loop is CATSMFTEAFF. The CDR3 nucleotides are TGTGCCACCAGTATGTTTACTGAAGCTTTCTTT.

This clonotype was recorded at least ten times. The chain employs TRBV7-9 and TRBJ1-5, with 10 positions matching TRBD1. With V trimmed by 3 bases and J by 7 bases, 0 bases remained unmatched. The CDR3 sequence is 13 residues long. CDR1 SEHNR and CDR2 FQNEAQ come from the germline V gene (reference sequence). The CDR3 sequence: CASSLDRGQPQHF. The CDR3 nucleotides read TGTGCCAGCAGCTTGGACAGGGGGCAGCCCCAGCATTTT.

The chain carries TRBV30 and TRBJ1-1; D is ambiguous. The CDR3 extends over 12 amino acids. Germline-derived CDR1 and CDR2 are GTSNPN and SVGIG (reference sequence). Between the trimmed V and J ends, which lost 8 bases and 1 base, there was a span of 11 bases. The CDR3, as DNA: TGTGCCCGTCGAACACCGAACACTGAAGCTTTCTTT. It codes for CARRTPNTEAFF.

This clonotype occurred many times. V is TRBV15 and J is TRBJ1-4; a weak D match, TRBD1 (6 bases). The germline gives CDR1 LNHNV, CDR2 YYDKDF (reference sequence). This CDR3 is 13 amino acids long. The germline V and J ends were trimmed by 0 bases and 16 bases, with 15 bases remaining between them. The chain's CDR3 is CATSRDLDSRPFF. In DNA, the CDR3 is TGTGCCACCAGCAGAGATCTGGACAGCCGTCCGTTTTTT.

This clonotype was counted between two and nine times. V is TRBV5-6 and J is TRBJ1-6; perhaps TRBD1 as D (6 bases). The CDR3 consists of 14 residues. Trimming shortened V by 9 bases and J by 9 bases, and 19 bases separated the two germline ends. The V gene's germline CDR1 is SGHDT and CDR2 YYEEEE. The DNA for the CDR3 is TGTGCCACCACTCTTGCGGGGGGCTTTTCACCCCTCCACTTT. Its protein is CATTLAGGFSPLHF.

This clonotype was seen a handful of times. A much larger clone sits a single nucleotide away, making a read error possible. This chain joins TRBV29-1 and TRBJ2-3; D gene unclear. V lost 7 bases and J lost 7, with 12 bases in between. The CDR3 sequence is 11 residues long. CDR1 is SQVTM and CDR2 is ANQGSEA in the germline V gene. CDR3 in DNA: TGCAGCGGAACCCTGACAAATACGCAGTATTTT. Protein: CSGTLTNTQYF.

The chain joins TRBV2 to TRBJ2-2; no clear D gene. Trimming cost V 7 bases and J 0 bases, with 9 bases left between them. The CDR3 runs to 14 residues. CDR1 is SNHLY and CDR2 is FYNNEI in the germline V gene. The CDR3 DNA follows: TGTGCCAGCACTCTATTAGCGAACACCGGGGAGCTGTTTTTT. Translating gives CASTLLANTGELFF.

The chain links TRBV7-9 to TRBJ2-5, with D hard to call. Looked up from germline, CDR1 is SEHNR and CDR2 is FQNEAQ (reference sequence). The CDR3 spans 16 residues. Between the trimmed V and J ends, which lost 3 bases and 2 bases, there was a span of 16 bases. CDR3 in amino acids: CASSFTSIETQETQYF. In DNA, the CDR3 is TGTGCCAGCAGCTTTACTTCTATAGAGACACAAGAGACCCAGTACTTC.

This clonotype was counted only a few times. The gene calls are TRBV14 and TRBJ2-1; 8 nucleotides align to TRBD1. V dropped 2 bases and J dropped 6; count of bases not matched to a gene: 6. The CDR3 covers 15 residues. Germline V gene lookup returns CDR1 SGHDN and CDR2 FVKESK. The CDR3 sequence: CASSQPGQGVNEQFF. CDR3 DNA sequence: TGTGCCAGCAGCCAACCTGGACAGGGAGTCAATGAGCAGTTCTTC. Full variable domain (outside the CDR3, taken from reference TRBV14 and TRBJ2-1): EAGVTQFPSHSVIEKGQTVTLRCDPISGHDNLYWYRRVMGKEIKFLLHFVKESKQDESGMPNNRFLAERTGGTYSTLKVQPAELEDSGVYFCASSQPGQGVNEQFFGPGTRLTVL.

This clonotype turned up a few times. An end of the junction differs from the germline gene, which may be a read error. V usage is TRBV10-3 and J usage is TRBJ1-5; a possible D gene is TRBD1 (6 bases). The length of the CDR3 is 14 residues. Germline-derived CDR1 and CDR2 are ENHRY and SYGVKD. The CDR3 sequence: CASSPRTVYQPQHF. The CDR3 DNA reads TGTGCCAGCAGTCCCCGGACAGTTTATCAGCCCCAGCATTTT.

The rearrangement links TRBV5-8 to TRBJ1-2; TRBD1 agrees at 9 bases. CDR1 is SGHTS and CDR2 is YDEGEE in the germline V gene. The CDR3 contains 15 residues. Unmatched junction bases numbered 7, after V lost 3 bases and J lost 4 bases. This chain's CDR3 is CASSSIGQGTYGYTF. CDR3 nucleotide sequence: TGTGCCAGCAGCTCAATCGGACAGGGGACCTATGGCTACACCTTC.

The chain is built from TRBV25-1 and TRBJ2-7; D may be TRBD2 (7 bases). From germline, CDR1 is MGHDK and CDR2 SYGVNS. V was shortened by 6 bases and J by 4 bases, with 13 bases between the two germline ends. The CDR3 has 13 residues. The CDR3 sequence: CASRGGGRYEQYF. CDR3 in DNA: TGTGCCAGCAGGGGGGGGGGGCGATACGAGCAGTACTTC.

This chain connects TRBV5-6 to TRBJ2-7, with D possibly being TRBD1 or TRBD2 (5 bases each). The V gene lost 2 bases and the J gene lost 1 base, with 13 bases spanning the gap. The CDR3 loop spans 15 amino acids. In germline, CDR1 is SGHDT, CDR2 YYEEEE. The CDR3 nucleotides are TGTGCCAGCAGCTTTAGAGGGGCCGCATCCTACGAGCAGTACTTC. Protein: CASSFRGAASYEQYF.

The sample holds many counts of this clonotype. This chain uses TRBV20-1 with TRBJ2-7, with a tentative D call TRBD2 (6 bases). Germline V gene sequence: CDR1 DFQATT, CDR2 SNEGSKA (reference sequence). V was trimmed by 3 bases and J by 3 bases, leaving 12 bases between them. CDR3 length: 13 amino acids. The CDR3 nucleotides read TGCAGTGCTAGGGCTAGCGCAAACTACGAGCAGTACTTC. It encodes CSARASANYEQYF.

A note on this clonotype: This CDR3 fails to terminate in the conserved phenylalanine or tryptophan, so it likely reflects a read error. V is TRBV4-3 and J is TRBJ1-3, with D hard to call. The CDR3 sequence is 14 residues long. Trimming left V 3 bases short and J 4 bases short, with 10 bases between. The germline V gene encodes CDR1 LGHNA and CDR2 YSLEER. The CDR3 region has the DNA TGCGCCAGCAGCCAGGCAGCGGTGGGAAACACCATATATCTT. Translating gives CASSQAAVGNTIYL.

The chain links TRBV7-3 to TRBJ2-3; D is perhaps TRBD1 or TRBD2 (5 bases each). CDR1 SGHTA and CDR2 FQGTGA come from the germline V gene. The CDR3 extends over 14 amino acids. Trimming took off 5 bases at V and 1 base at J, with 10 bases between the two ends. CDR3 nucleotide sequence: TGTGCCAGCAGCCCGGGGCATGGCACAGATACGCAGTATTTT. This gives the protein CASSPGHGTDTQYF.